A single sample is the source of the 5 T cell receptor beta chains below, sequenced in a study of TIL therapy for anti-PD-1-resistant metastatic lung cancer. Documented time point: pre-treatment sample, taken before nivolumab and TIL therapy. Tumor tissue came from excised metastases, mostly pleural nodules or supraclavicular lymph nodes. The immunoSEQ assay was v3. The assay was immunoSEQ multiplex PCR, and TCRdb's table has in-frame clones only and misses some. The sample has about 26,000 clones; about 63% are singletons. This specimen was tumor tissue, taken at baseline. Receptors originate from a woman between 30 and 80 years old with non-small cell lung cancer.

This clone has only one observation. The rearrangement links TRBV6-1 to TRBJ1-1; no clear D. The germline V gene has CDR1 MNHNS and CDR2 SASEGT. There are 14 residues in the CDR3. V was pared by 7 bases and J by 2 bases, with 14 bases between. CDR3 loop: CASIILLGNTEAFF. The CDR3 DNA follows: TGTGCCAGCATTATTTTGTTGGGAAACACTGAAGCTTTCTTT.

This clone appeared a single time. The chain links TRBV5-1 to TRBJ2-1; 13 nucleotides align to TRBD2. The CDR3 has 17 amino acids. The V gene's germline CDR1 is SGHRS and CDR2 YFSETQ. Trimming removed 5 bases from V and 1 base from J; junction bases left unmatched: 6. Here the CDR3 reads CASSSGLAGVSYNEQFF. CDR3 DNA sequence: TGCGCCAGCAGTTCCGGACTAGCGGGAGTATCCTACAATGAGCAGTTCTTC.

V and J are TRBV11-2 and TRBJ2-7; 11 nucleotides line up with TRBD2. Trimming removed 5 bases from V and 9 bases from J; junction bases left unmatched: 3. The V gene's germline CDR1 is SGHAT and CDR2 FQNNGV. The CDR3 is made up of 12 amino acids. As DNA, the CDR3 is TGTGCCAGCAGCCCCGGGACTAGCGGGCAGTACTTC. Its protein product is CASSPGTSGQYF. The whole variable domain, remainder taken from reference TRBV11-2 and TRBJ2-7, is EAGVAQSPRYKIIEKRQSVAFWCNPISGHATLYWYQQILGQGPKLLIQFQNNGVVDDSQLPKDRFSAERLKGVDSTLKIQPAKLEDSAVYLCASSPGTSGQYFGPGTRLTVT.

The table lists this clone with many counts. The CDR3 DNA is TGTGCCAGCAGCGACAGGGGGCTCTATGAGCAGTTCTTC. Its translation: CASSDRGLYEQFF. J is TRBJ2-1 and V is TRBV27; 10 nucleotides match TRBD1. Germline V lookup: CDR1 MNHEY, CDR2 SMNVEV (reference sequence). Trimming at V came to 6 bases and at J to 8 bases, leaving 4 bases not matched to a gene. The CDR3 has 13 residues.

This clone came up a few times. The rearrangement uses TRBV18 and TRBJ2-1; 10 nucleotides agree with TRBD2. CDR3 size: 14 residues. The V segment lost 5 bases and the J segment 8 bases; nucleotides outside the gene matches: 6. Germline CDR1 and CDR2: KGHSH and LQKENI. The CDR3 loop reads CASSSEREGHEQFF. In DNA, the CDR3 is TGTGCCAGCTCATCAGAGCGGGAGGGACATGAGCAGTTCTTC.